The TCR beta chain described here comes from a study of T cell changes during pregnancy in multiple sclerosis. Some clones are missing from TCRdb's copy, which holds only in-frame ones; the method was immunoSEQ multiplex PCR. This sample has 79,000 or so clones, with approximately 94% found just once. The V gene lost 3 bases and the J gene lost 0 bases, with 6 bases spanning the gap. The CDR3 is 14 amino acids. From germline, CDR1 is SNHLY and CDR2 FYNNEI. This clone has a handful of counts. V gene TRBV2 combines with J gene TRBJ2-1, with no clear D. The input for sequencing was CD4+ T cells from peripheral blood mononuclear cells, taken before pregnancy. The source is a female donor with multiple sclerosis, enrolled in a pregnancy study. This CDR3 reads CASSDWSSYNEQFF. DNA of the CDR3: TGTGCCAGCAGTGACTGGAGCTCCTACAATGAGCAGTTCTTC.